Given below is one T cell receptor (beta chain) in context. The clone's antigen remains unknown. No base qualities exist here, and no much larger clone lies one base off it. Donors were healthy HIV-negative adults with no recently reported acute infections or vaccinations. Every donor was a Caucasian adult living in Nashville, Tennessee, USA. CD4+ T cells were enriched by magnetic negative selection, after which naive cells were positively selected on CD45RA and the negative fraction was taken as the memory subset. Blood was collected by leukapheresis, and PBMCs were isolated by Ficoll-Histopaque density gradient centrifugation and then cryopreserved in liquid nitrogen vapor phase. Purity and quantity of every magnetically sorted T cell population were checked by analytical flow cytometry. From each sorted fraction, genomic DNA was isolated and quantified by UV absorbance on a Nanodrop 2000c. These data originate in a study of shared clonotypes between healthy human individuals (dated by TCRdb to the early 2020s). About the study as a whole: A couple of women and a few men aged 18 to 49 years were included in the cohort. For each donor, three plates each were used for CD4 naive and CD4 memory, two plates were used for CD8 naive, and one plate was used for CD8 memory. Blood TCR repertoires of about 5 healthy adults were deeply sequenced to estimate repertoire size and the extent of clonotype sharing between individuals. Different laboratories and diverse techniques were used to prepare libraries and sequence TCR repertoires, to increase sequencing depth and limit assay-specific biases. Between about 0.8 and 8.9 billion PBMCs per donor were obtained by leukapheresis. The investigation overall reported the following: Naive subsets generally had larger estimated clonotype richness than memory subsets did. Because the study included a small number of donors, the genetic and exposure-history diversity represented was limited. Sampling was restricted to blood, and TCR repertoires in tissues likely differ from the TCR repertoires found in blood. Compared with non-shared clonotypes, clonotypes shared by all four sorted-subset donors had higher generation probabilities. Pairwise subsampling led to the expectation that sequencing depth would affect the degree of clonotype sharing among donors. Incomplete sequencing was indicated by rarefaction of sorted-subset datasets, despite the large sequencing depth. About 5% of naive CD4, 3.5% of naive CD8, about 2.1% of memory CD4, and over 0.35% of memory CD8 clonotypes were shared across four donors.

Using the deep immunoSEQ assay, TCR CDR3 regions were amplified from genomic DNA by multiplex PCR. Genomic DNA extracted from each cell subset was distributed evenly over all wells of several immunoSEQ 96-well plates, and each plate served as one replicate. For sorted subsets, approximately 210 ng of genomic DNA, equivalent to 25,000 to 35,000 T cell genomes, went into each replicate PCR. The purified libraries were quantified using a Qubit 3.0 fluorometer, sized with a Bioanalyzer 2100, and then quantified again using the KAPA Library Quantification kit. A separate single-read 150-cycle Illumina NextSeq 550 flow cell was used to sequence each immunoSEQ 96-well plate. The study's own analysis went as follows. Because only junctional sequences without quality scores were contained in the immunoSEQ output, filtering matching that applied to full-length reads could not be performed. To assign V/J genes and CDR3, sequences were annotated against IMGT germline references using PyIR, a Python wrapper for IgBLAST v1.9. Any read was removed if the V/J assignment was weak (E-value above 1e-6), the CDR3 was missing, or the read contained stop codons, out-of-frame junctions, or ambiguous translated residues. A V3J clonotype was defined by an identical inferred V gene, J gene, and CDR3 amino acid sequence. Percentage overlap between repertoires was computed as shared unique clonotypes divided by the size of the smaller repertoire. Repertoire richness was assessed with RTK rarefaction, the Chao1 estimator, and Recon v2.1 estimates of unobserved clonotypes. OLGA was used to compute generation probabilities for all TCRbeta clonotypes that the gDNA method yielded from a few donors. TCRdb carries this immuneACCESS record with in-frame sequences only. Its versions omit some clonotypes, under half of them owing to an unresolved V gene in the studies checked, with the rest unexplained. V and J calls and clone size are copied from that table; D and trimming were computed from the DNA. The sample data list about a million clones, and 70% to 80% of these were observed just once. The ten most abundant clones make up 0.89% of the sample.

CDR1 and CDR2, looked up from the germline V gene, are SGHTS and YDEGEE. The CDR3 numbers 14 residues from cysteine through phenylalanine. Only CDR3 DNA remains: 42 bases, in frame from the first base. Deletion took 0 bases off V and 1 base off J, with a span of 7 bases between the germline ends. The receptor comes from a man aged 18 to 29 in good health. Some clones in this sample may be carry-over from other donors' samples. This chain joins TRBV5-8 to TRBJ2-5; the D gene cannot be resolved reliably. Sequenced input: memory CD4+ T cells from PBMCs. The sample's cell subset or site label, decoded: CD45RA-negative fraction. The bases are TGTGCCAGCAGCTTGGAGCTCAGCCAAGAGACCCAGTACTTC. It translates as CASSLELSQETQYF.